A selection of T cell receptor beta chains follows, all from one sample in a study of immune evolution from preneoplasia to lung adenocarcinoma. The data were produced by immunoSEQ multiplex PCR, yet TCRdb's version contains in-frame clones alone and is incomplete. The repertoire holds 8,000 or so clones, approximately 80% seen once, with 9.2% in the top ten. Sequenced sample: FFPE minimally invasive lung adenocarcinoma tissue. All receptors derive from a donor of 70 years or more with lung adenocarcinoma. The CDR3 runs from the conserved cysteine through the conserved F or W. D genes are given only for firm matches. Only some rows state a clone size, as once, few, many or a class for expanded clones.

TRBJ2-2 | TRBV28 | . | . | TGTGCCAGCCGGCAAAGCACCGGGGAGCTGTTTTTT | CASRQSTGELFF
TRBJ1-2 | TRBV30 | . | . | TGTGCCTGGAGTGTTTTCAGAGGAACCAACTATGGCTACACCTTC | CAWSVFRGTNYGYTF
TRBJ2-5 | TRBV11-1 | TRBD2 | . | TGTGCCAGCAGCTTAGGGGTAGCGGGGGACCAAGAGACCCAGTACTTC | CASSLGVAGDQETQYF
TRBJ2-3 | TRBV10-3 | . | once | TGTGCCATCATGAGGACAGGCACAGATACGCAGTATTTT | CAIMRTGTDTQYF
TRBJ2-3 | TRBV5-1 | TRBD2 | . | TGCGCCAGCAGCTTCGGTGCGGGGGGTCCAGATACGCAGTATTTT | CASSFGAGGPDTQYF
TRBJ2-1 | TRBV9 | . | . | TGTGCCAGCAGCGTACTTCCGGGGGGCTCTAATGAGCAGTTCTTC | CASSVLPGGSNEQFF
TRBJ2-3 | TRBV7-8 | TRBD2 | . | TGTGCCAGCAGCTCGGGAGGAGGGGGCACAGATACGCAGTATTTT | CASSSGGGGTDTQYF
TRBJ2-6 | TRBV4-1 | . | . | TGCGCCAGCAGCCAAGATTCCGGGGCTGGGGCCAACGTCCTGACTTTC | CASSQDSGAGANVLTF
TRBJ1-2 | TRBV29-1 | . | medium-sized | TGCAGCGTCGCCGGAGGGAATTATGGCTACACCTTC | CSVAGGNYGYTF
TRBJ1-2 | TRBV5-4 | . | . | TGTGCCAGCAGCTTGGATCAGGCCTATGGCTACACCTTC | CASSLDQAYGYTF
TRBJ2-3 | TRBV11-2 | . | . | TGTGCCAGCAGCTACCGTAGGGATACGCAGTATTTT | CASSYRRDTQYF
TRBJ1-6 | TRBV19 | TRBD1 | few | TGTGCCAGTAGTACCGACAGGGGAGGTTCACCCCTCCACTTT | CASSTDRGGSPLHF
TRBJ1-3 | TRBV18 | . | . | TGTGCCAGCTCACCCGGACCGGACACCATATATTTT | CASSPGPDTIYF
TRBJ1-2 | TRBV4-1 | TRBD1 | . | TGCGCCAGCAGCCCGCTACAGGGGGAGAGCTATGGCTACACCTTC | CASSPLQGESYGYTF
TRBJ1-4 | TRBV18 | . | . | TGTGCCAGCTCACCCCAGGGGCCGGATGCAACTAATGAAAAACTGTTTTTT | CASSPQGPDATNEKLFF
TRBJ1-3 | TRBV18 | . | . | TGTGCCAGCTCACCCGGGACAACTGGAAACACCATATATTTT | CASSPGTTGNTIYF
TRBJ2-3 | TRBV5-5 | . | . | TGTGCCAGCAGCTACCAGCCCACAGATACGCAGTATTTT | CASSYQPTDTQYF
TRBJ2-7 | TRBV10-1 | . | . | TGCGCCAGCAGAAAATCCCCGGGGTACGAGCAGTACTTC | CASRKSPGYEQYF
TRBJ1-1 | TRBV4-1 | . | few | TGCGCCAGCAGCCAAGTTACGGGCACTGAAGCTTTCTTT | CASSQVTGTEAFF
TRBJ2-5 | TRBV29-1 | TRBD2 | . | TGCAGCGTTGAACTAGCGGGAGGGCGAAGAGAGACCCAGTACTTC | CSVELAGGRRETQYF
TRBJ2-7 | TRBV7-2 | . | . | TGTGCCAGCAGCTTAGGTCACTCCTACGAGCAGTACTTC | CASSLGHSYEQYF
TRBJ1-2 | TRBV28 | TRBD1 | . | TGTGCCAGCAGTCCTCCGGGACAGGGGAACTATGGCTACACCTTC | CASSPPGQGNYGYTF
TRBJ1-5 | TRBV11-3 | . | . | TGTGCCAGCAGATCGACAGGATATAGCAATCAGCCCCAGCATTTT | CASRSTGYSNQPQHF
TRBJ2-7 | TRBV2 | TRBD2 | . | TGTGCCAGCAGAGGACTAGCGGCAGTCTTGGAGCAGTACTTC | CASRGLAAVLEQYF
TRBJ2-7 | TRBV28 | . | few | TGTGCCAGCAGCCGAAGACCCTACGAGCAGTACTTC | CASSRRPYEQYF
TRBJ2-5 | TRBV11-1 | . | once | TGTGCCAGCAGCTTACAGCCAGGAGAGACCCAGTACTTC | CASSLQPGETQYF
TRBJ1-1 | TRBV28 | TRBD1 | few | TGTGCCAGCAGTCAAAACCGGGACAGGGGGCGCCCGGTTGAAGCTTTCTTT | CASSQNRDRGRPVEAFF
TRBJ1-4 | TRBV5-1 | TRBD1 | . | TGCGCCAGCAGCCGGACAGGGGCGGATAATGAAAAACTGTTTTTT | CASSRTGADNEKLFF
TRBJ2-7 | TRBV15 | TRBD2 | . | TGTGCCACCAGGGGGACTAGCGGTTACGAGCAGTACTTC | CATRGTSGYEQYF
TRBJ2-1 | TRBV18 | TRBD2 | . | TGTGCCAGCTCACTCGGGACTAGCGGCCCCAATGAGCAGTTCTTC | CASSLGTSGPNEQFF
TRBJ2-1 | TRBV7-8 | TRBD2 | . | TGTGCCAGCAGCTCGCGGACTAGCGGGAGCAACAATGAGCAGTTCTTC | CASSSRTSGSNNEQFF
TRBJ1-2 | TRBV27 | TRBD1 | . | TGTGCCAGCAGTACACCGGGACAGCGAGGCTACACCTTC | CASSTPGQRGYTF
TRBJ2-3 | TRBV9 | . | few | TGTGCCAGCACCCCACGGACGGGGAGCACAGATACGCAGTATTTT | CASTPRTGSTDTQYF
TRBJ2-1 | TRBV7-3 | . | . | TGTGCCAGCAGCTTAATGGGAAGCTCCTACAATGAGCAGTTCTTC | CASSLMGSSYNEQFF
TRBJ2-7 | TRBV14 | TRBD2 | . | TGTGCCAGCAGCCAAGATCCCAGGACTAGCGGGAGATACGAGCAGTACTTC | CASSQDPRTSGRYEQYF
TRBJ2-7 | TRBV5-4 | . | . | TGTGCCAGCAGCTTGGCCGGCAGAGCCGGAAGACAGACAGCCAACGAGCAGTACTTC | CASSLAGRAGRQTANEQYF
TRBJ1-3 | TRBV29-1 | . | . | TGCAGCGTTACAGGAGTCTCTGGAAACACCATATATTTT | CSVTGVSGNTIYF
TRBJ2-2 | TRBV5-1 | . | few | TGCGCCAGCAAGAAGGGAGAGGGTCGGAACACCGGGGAGCTGTTTTTT | CASKKGEGRNTGELFF
TRBJ2-5 | TRBV9 | . | . | TGTGCCAGCAGCGTAGATCTTACCCAAGAGACCCAGTACTTC | CASSVDLTQETQYF
TRBJ1-5 | TRBV6-5 | TRBD1 | . | TGTGCCAGCAGTTCAGGGTCGGGCAGGGGGCATCAGCCCCAGCATTTT | CASSSGSGRGHQPQHF
TRBJ1-4 | TRBV6-5 | . | . | TGTGCCAGCGGTCCGTTTAATGAAAAACTGTTTTTT | CASGPFNEKLFF
TRBJ1-2 | TRBV30 | . | . | TGTGCCTGGAGCCGGGGGCACTATGGCTACACCTTC | CAWSRGHYGYTF